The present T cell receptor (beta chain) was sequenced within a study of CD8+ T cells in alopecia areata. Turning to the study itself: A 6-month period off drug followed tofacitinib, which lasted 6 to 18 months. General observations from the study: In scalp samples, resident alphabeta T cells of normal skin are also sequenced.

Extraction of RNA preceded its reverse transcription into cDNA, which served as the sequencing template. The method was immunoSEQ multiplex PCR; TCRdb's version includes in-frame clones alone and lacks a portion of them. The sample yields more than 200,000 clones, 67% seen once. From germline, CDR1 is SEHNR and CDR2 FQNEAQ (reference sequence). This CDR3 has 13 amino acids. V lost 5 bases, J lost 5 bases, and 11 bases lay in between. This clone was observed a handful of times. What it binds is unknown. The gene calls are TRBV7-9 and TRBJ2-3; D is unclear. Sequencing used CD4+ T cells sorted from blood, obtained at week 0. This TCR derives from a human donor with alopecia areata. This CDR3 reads CASSTQSGDTQYF. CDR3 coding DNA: TGTGCCAGCAGCACGCAATCGGGAGATACGCAGTATTTT.